This TCR beta chain was sequenced for a study of CD8+ T cells in alopecia areata. Study-wide background: Twice a day, 5 to 10 mg of oral tofacitinib was administered to treated patients. Tofacitinib administration persisted for 6 to 18 months, succeeded by 6 months off drug.

For this clone: As yet, its antigen is unknown.

RNA was isolated and reverse transcribed to cDNA, the sequencing template. The protocol was immunoSEQ multiplex PCR, while the TCRdb copy is restricted to in-frame clones and leaves out a portion. Of around 98,000 clones listed, over 40% were seen once; the top ten hold approximately 0.79%. V was clipped by 4 bases and J by 6 bases, with 15 bases between them. CDR1 SGHAT and CDR2 FQNNGV come from the germline V gene. This CDR3 has 15 residues. Study-level points and caveats: Clonality exceeded that of normal scalp in lesional scalp, most notably in alopecia totalis/universalis.

Sequenced sample: CD4+ T cells sorted from blood. The receptor's source is a human donor with alopecia areata. The chain couples TRBV11-2 to TRBJ1-4; D not certain. Written as DNA, the CDR3 is TGTGCCAGCAGCTCAGCGGGGAGGCGGGATGAAAAACTGTTTTTT. It translates to CASSSAGRRDEKLFF.